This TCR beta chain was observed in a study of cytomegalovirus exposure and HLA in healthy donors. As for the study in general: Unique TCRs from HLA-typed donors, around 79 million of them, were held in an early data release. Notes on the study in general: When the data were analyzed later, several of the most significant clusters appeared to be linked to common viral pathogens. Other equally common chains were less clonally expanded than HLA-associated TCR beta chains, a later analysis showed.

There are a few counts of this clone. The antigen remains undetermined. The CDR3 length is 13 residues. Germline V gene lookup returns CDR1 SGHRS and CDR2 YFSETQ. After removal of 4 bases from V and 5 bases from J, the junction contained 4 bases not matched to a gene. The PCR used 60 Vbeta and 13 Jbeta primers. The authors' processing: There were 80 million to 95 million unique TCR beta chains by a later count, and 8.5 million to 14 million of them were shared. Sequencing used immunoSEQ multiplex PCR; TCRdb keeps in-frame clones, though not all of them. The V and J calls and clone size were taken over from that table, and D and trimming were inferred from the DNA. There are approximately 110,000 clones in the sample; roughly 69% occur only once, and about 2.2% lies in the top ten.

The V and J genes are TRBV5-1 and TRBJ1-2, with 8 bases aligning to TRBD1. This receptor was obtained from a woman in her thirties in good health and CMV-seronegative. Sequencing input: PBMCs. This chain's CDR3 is CASSKDREYGYTF. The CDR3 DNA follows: TGCGCCAGCAGCAAGGACAGGGAGTATGGCTACACCTTC.